What follows describes a single TCR beta chain. The sample originates from a study of blood T cell repertoires in COVID-19. Looking at the study overall: Collection of acute and convalescent COVID-19 samples took place in the United States, Italy and Spain. The analysed material was cDNA or gDNA that came from T cells, B-cell-depleted T cells, or PBMCs.

CDR1 and CDR2 (germline): SGDLS, YYNGEE. The germline V and J ends were trimmed by 2 bases and 0 bases, with 10 bases remaining between them. CDR3 length equals 15 residues. As processed by the authors: Cell counts per sample came from amplifying reference gene primers. The protocol was immunoSEQ multiplex PCR, while the TCRdb copy is restricted to in-frame clones and leaves out a portion. The V and J calls and the clone size are those of that table, but D and trimming were determined from the DNA. The sample lists about 39,000 clones, roughly 88% occurring once. The TCR sequence derives from a human donor in a cohort sampled during active COVID-19. The sequenced sample was peripheral blood. V and J are TRBV9 and TRBJ2-3; D not certain. DNA for the CDR3: TGTGCCAGCAGCGTCAGCGCATCTAGCACAGATACGCAGTATTTT. Amino acids: CASSVSASSTDTQYF.